The T cell receptor (beta chain) described here comes from a study of T cells expressing NK-cell markers (dated by TCRdb to between 2020 and 2021). About the investigation overall: Three sorted T-cell subsets (CD3+CD56+NKG2C+, CD3+CD56+NKG2C- and CD3+CD56-NKG2C+) from 7 to 9 donors had their TCR beta-chain repertoires profiled. Randomly selected healthy volunteers, three men and five women, were used as the eight sequenced donors. Libraries were sequenced as 2 x 150 bp reads on Illumina HiSeq 2000/2500, MiSeq or NextSeq. Among the eight sequenced donors, only one was HCMV-seronegative, while the other seven were HCMV-seropositive.

TCRdb lists the instrument as Illumina HiSeq 2000. 5'RACE template switching, by which a universal primer site and unique molecular identifiers were added, was used to make TCR beta cDNA libraries. Synthesis of cDNA was primed from the TCR beta constant segment and was followed by two consecutive PCR amplification steps. As for how the authors treated the data: MIGEC was used to demultiplex reads and group reads by UMI, and MiTCR was used to assemble and quantify clonotypes. To remove erroneous sequences, TCR cDNA sequences were retained only when supported by two or more reads. The tcR package was used for downstream repertoire analysis, and clonotypes were matched between fractions using CDR3 nucleotide sequence together with V segment. VDJmatch was used to annotate antigen specificity against VDJdb, with one amino acid substitution allowed in CDR3. The reads went through TCRdb reprocessing, and each CDR3 protein sequence gets one entry with no DNA. What appears here as the V and J calls and clone size reflects TCRdb's work, not the paper's. For this sample, the table gives about 460,000 distinct CDR3 sequences. In total, the top ten clones hold under 1.5% of the sample.

With regard to this clonotype: The target of this receptor is not known.

The paper's findings and limits, for the study overall: It remained unclear whether the expanded NKG2C-expressing T cell clones were specific for HCMV antigens. In roughly 6 donors, the dominant CD3+CD56+NKG2C+ clonotypes were among the top 10 CD8+ clonotypes and accounted for about 1.0-7.0% of CD8+ T cells. Those dominant clonotypes were again the most abundant among CD3+CD56-NKG2C+ cells in several donors, at about 28.3-60.1%.

HCMV serostatus was determined by detecting HCMV-specific IgG in serum with a commercial ELISA kit. Ficoll density gradient centrifugation was used to isolate peripheral blood mononuclear cells from blood. From its cysteine to its phenylalanine, the CDR3 spans 15 amino acids. Only the protein is available. Looking up the germline V gene yields CDR1 SGHDT and CDR2 YYEEEE. This chain is built from TRBV5-6 and TRBJ2-5; the D gene TCRdb calls, TRBD1, cannot be checked with no DNA. Material for sequencing was blood T cells: a sorted CD56 or NKG2C T cell subset, CD4+ or CD8+ T cells, or bulk PBMC T cells (not recorded which). The origin of this receptor is a woman in her forties or fifties in good health. Donor details come from another sample of the same person, matched by shared clones. The CDR3 here reads CASSLVRADQETQYF.